Each of the 28 T cell receptor beta chains below was sequenced from the same sample in a study of beta chain features in type 1 diabetes. Points from the study as a whole: Shortening of TCRB CDR3s, moderate but significant, appeared in all four CD4+ subsets of Type 1 diabetes patients.

As every portion of the isolated RNA was reverse transcribed, the sequencing read expressed TCRB transcripts. Assay used: immunoSEQ multiplex PCR; TCRdb lists only in-frame clones, some missing. Seen here are about 120,000 clones, 17% observed once, and the top ten hold 2% to 3%. These TCRs are of unknown antigen specificity. Sequences were obtained from central memory CD4+ T cells from blood. The receptors were sampled from a man aged 18 to 30 with type 1 diabetes.

This clone appeared a few times. The V call is TRBV30, the J call TRBJ2-5; D is uncertain. The CDR3 consists of 11 residues. Germline assignment: CDR1 GTSNPN and CDR2 SVGIG (reference sequence). V lost 0 bases, J lost 9 bases, and 8 bases lay in between. The CDR3 coding sequence is TGTGCCTGGAGTGTAGTGGAAGCCCAGTACTTC. It translates to CAWSVVEAQYF.

This chain links TRBV6-1 with TRBJ2-5; possible D gene TRBD2, 5 bases. Germline V gene sequence: CDR1 MNHNS, CDR2 SASEGT. V lost 7 bases, J lost 4 bases, and 16 bases lay in between. The CDR3 spans 14 residues. For the CDR3, the DNA is TGTGCCAGCATCCTTGATGGTGGGAGAGAGACCCAGTACTTC. It specifies CASILDGGRETQYF.

The J gene is TRBJ2-1, the V gene TRBV9; tentatively, D is TRBD1 or TRBD2 (5 bases each). V was pared by 0 bases and J by 1 base, with 14 bases between. Germline V gene lookup returns CDR1 SGDLS and CDR2 YYNGEE. This CDR3 has 17 amino acids. CDR3 coding DNA: TGTGCCAGCAGCGTAGTGCCATACGAGGGGTCCTACAATGAGCAGTTCTTC. Its translation is CASSVVPYEGSYNEQFF. Combining the CDR3 with reference TRBV9 and TRBJ2-1 gives the whole variable domain DSGVTQTPKHLITATGQRVTLRCSPRSGDLSVYWYQQSLDQGLQFLIQYYNGEERAKGNILERFSAQQFPDLHSELNLSSLELGDSALYFCASSVVPYEGSYNEQFFGPGTRLTVL.

This clone has only a few counts. This rearrangement joins TRBV7-9 to TRBJ2-4, with D perhaps TRBD2 (6 bases). V was pared by 5 bases and J by 5 bases, with 10 bases between. CDR1 and CDR2 from the germline V gene are SEHNR and FQNEAQ (reference sequence). CDR3 length equals 13 residues. In nucleotides, the CDR3 is TGTGCCAGCAGCCTATGGGGGGAAAACATTCAGTACTTC. Protein sequence: CASSLWGENIQYF.

This clone was picked up a small number of times. This sequence joins TRBV13 and TRBJ2-1; 7 bases agree with TRBD1. Germline CDR1 reads PRHDT; CDR2 reads FYEKMQ (reference sequence). The CDR3 totals 13 residues. Trimming removed 5 bases from V and 10 bases from J; junction bases left unmatched: 8. The CDR3 spells CASSHGLDREQFF. In DNA form, the CDR3 reads TGTGCCAGCAGCCACGGACTGGACAGGGAGCAGTTCTTC.

The chain combines TRBV10-3 with TRBJ2-3; 8 bases agree with TRBD2. The CDR3 covers 13 residues. Looked up from germline, CDR1 is ENHRY and CDR2 is SYGVKD. V shed 6 bases and J 5 bases; nucleotides not matched to a gene: 4. CDR3 amino acids: CAIRTSDKDTQYF. CDR3 nucleotide sequence: TGTGCCATCAGGACTAGCGATAAAGATACGCAGTATTTT.

This clone was seen repeatedly, ten times or more. The chain joins TRBV18 to TRBJ2-5, with D unclear. The germline CDR1 and CDR2 sequences are KGHSH and LQKENI. This CDR3 has 14 residues. V was shortened by 0 bases and J by 1 base, with 6 bases between the two germline ends. The CDR3 DNA reads TGTGCCAGCTCACCACCTTCCAGCCAAGAGACCCAGTACTTC. This encodes CASSPPSSQETQYF.

The CDR3 coding sequence is TGTGCCAGCAGCTTAAGACAGGGCAGAGGCAATCAGCCCCAGCATTTT. Translation: CASSLRQGRGNQPQHF. The genes are TRBV13 and TRBJ1-5; 7 nucleotides agree with TRBD1. The germline CDR1 and CDR2 sequences are PRHDT and FYEKMQ (reference sequence). The length of the CDR3 is 16 residues. V shed 2 bases and J 2 bases; nucleotides not matched to a gene: 6.

This chain joins TRBV30 and TRBJ2-2; D uncertain. V was clipped by 0 bases and J by 7 bases, with 9 bases between them. Germline assignment: CDR1 GTSNPN and CDR2 SVGIG (reference sequence). The CDR3 is 13 residues long. The DNA for the CDR3 is TGTGCCTGGAGTGTCCAGTTTGACGGGGAGCTGTTTTTT. Translation gives CAWSVQFDGELFF.

The chain uses TRBV2 and TRBJ2-7; no reliable D call. Trimming pared 3 bases from V and 0 bases from J, leaving 12 bases between. The V gene's germline CDR1 is SNHLY and CDR2 FYNNEI. The length of the CDR3 is 15 residues. The CDR3 coding sequence is TGTGCCAGCAGTGAGCGGAGCGAGAGCTCCTACGAGCAGTACTTC. It encodes CASSERSESSYEQYF.

The chain recombines TRBV27 with TRBJ1-2, with D possibly being TRBD1 (6 bases). V was clipped by 5 bases and J by 8 bases, with 12 bases between them. CDR3 size: 12 residues. Per germline, CDR1 MNHEY and CDR2 SMNVEV (reference sequence). The CDR3 nucleotides read TGTGCCAGCAGTCTTAGGGGGGTCGGCTACACCTTC. Its translation: CASSLRGVGYTF.

This clone has just a few counts. A far larger clone is a single base away, which makes a read error likely. The chain links TRBV30 to TRBJ2-7; D is unresolved. V gave up 3 bases and J gave up 1 base, with 19 bases separating them. CDR1 is GTSNPN, CDR2 SVGIG, per germline (reference sequence). CDR3 length: 16 amino acids. CDR3 residues: CAWRVWRWIYSYEQYF. Written as DNA, the CDR3 is TGTGCCTGGAGGGTATGGCGGTGGATATATTCCTACGAGCAGTACTTC.

This chain joins TRBV5-1 and TRBJ1-2; D may be TRBD1 (5 bases). The V end lost 5 bases, the J end lost 2 bases, and 7 bases lay between the germline ends. The CDR3 sequence is 12 residues long. From germline, CDR1 is SGHRS and CDR2 YFSETQ. The CDR3 DNA reads TGCGCCAGCAGTTGGGGCAACTATGGCTACACCTTC. It is translated as CASSWGNYGYTF.

There are many counts of this clone. The same CDR3 can be traced to other DNA sequences in this sample. The rearrangement joins TRBV30 to TRBJ1-2; 9 bases are shared with TRBD1. The germline CDR1 and CDR2 sequences are GTSNPN and SVGIG (reference sequence). The ends lost 3 bases at V and 6 bases at J; junction bases unmatched: 5. The CDR3 runs to 13 residues. CDR3 coding DNA: TGTGCCTGGAGGGTACAGGGGGCGCATGGCTACACCTTC. The encoded protein is CAWRVQGAHGYTF.

This clone turned up a few times. The CDR3 here is CASSQGQGGTDTQYF. In DNA form, the CDR3 reads TGCGCCAGCAGCCAAGGCCAGGGGGGGACAGATACGCAGTATTTT. This chain links TRBV4-1 with TRBJ2-3, with D tentatively TRBD1 or TRBD2 (7 bases each). Germline CDR1 MGHRA, CDR2 YSYEKL. Deletions cut 1 base from V and 3 bases from J, with 11 bases between. The CDR3 sequence is 15 residues long.

The chain joins TRBV14 to TRBJ1-2; no firm D call. Germline V lookup: CDR1 SGHDN, CDR2 FVKESK. This CDR3 has 14 amino acids. The germline V and J ends were trimmed by 1 base and 4 bases, with 10 bases remaining between them. The CDR3 DNA reads as TGTGCCAGCAGCCAAGCACATCCAGTCTATGGCTACACCTTC. Its translation is CASSQAHPVYGYTF.

The rearrangement joins TRBV19 to TRBJ1-1, with 9 bases identical to TRBD1. This CDR3 is built from 14 residues. V shed 6 bases and J 3 bases; nucleotides not matched to a gene: 5. Germline CDR1 reads LNHDA; CDR2 reads SQIVND (reference sequence). As DNA, the CDR3 is TGTGCCAGTAGAGAGAGACAGGGGGACACTGAAGCTTTCTTT. Translated: CASRERQGDTEAFF.

This clone appeared a few times. The chain recombines TRBV7-2 with TRBJ1-5; D unclear. Trimming cost V 5 bases and J 0 bases, with 5 bases left between them. CDR3 length equals 13 residues. Germline CDR1 and CDR2: SGHTA and FQGNSA. This CDR3 reads CASSTNSNQPQHF. DNA for the CDR3: TGTGCCAGCAGCACTAATAGCAATCAGCCCCAGCATTTT. The full variable domain, with the rest looked up from reference TRBV7-2 and TRBJ1-5, is GAGVSQSPSNKVTEKGKDVELRCDPISGHTALYWYRQSLGQGLEFLIYFQGNSAPDKSGLPSDRFSAERTGGSVSTLTIQRTQQEDSAVYLCASSTNSNQPQHFGDGTRLSIL.

This chain uses TRBV7-2 with TRBJ2-3; 7 nucleotides line up with TRBD2. Germline V gene sequence: CDR1 SGHTA, CDR2 FQGNSA. The CDR3 covers 15 residues. J gave up 5 bases and V 1 base, and 6 bases lay outside the gene matches. This CDR3 is CASSLVAGAVDTQYF. In nucleotides, the CDR3 is TGTGCCAGCAGCTTAGTGGCGGGAGCTGTAGATACGCAGTATTTT.

V and J are TRBV28 and TRBJ2-7; D is uncertain. The germline CDR1 and CDR2 sequences are MDHEN and SYDVKM. The CDR3 covers 15 residues. V was pared by 2 bases and J by 2 bases, with 13 bases between. The CDR3, as DNA: TGTGCCAGCAGTTTAGCCTGGGCTACCGCCTACGAGCAGTACTTC. This translates into CASSLAWATAYEQYF.

The rearrangement joins TRBV28 to TRBJ2-2; unclear D gene. The length of the CDR3 is 13 residues. From germline, CDR1 is MDHEN and CDR2 SYDVKM. The V gene lost 4 bases and the J gene lost 2 bases, with 5 bases spanning the gap. CDR3 in DNA: TGTGCCAGCAGTTACAGAAACACCGGGGAGCTGTTTTTT. Encoded protein: CASSYRNTGELFF.

The V gene is TRBV6-6, the J gene TRBJ2-7, with unresolved D. The CDR3 is made up of 11 amino acids. V dropped 4 bases and J dropped 4 bases, with 5 bases sitting between them. Per the germline V gene, CDR1 is MNHNY and CDR2 is SVGAGI (reference sequence). The CDR3 region has the DNA TGTGCCAGCAGTTGGCGATACGAGCAGTACTTC. As protein: CASSWRYEQYF.

This rearrangement joins TRBV9 to TRBJ2-3; unclear D gene. Germline V lookup: CDR1 SGDLS, CDR2 YYNGEE. V was shortened by 3 bases and J by 0 bases, with 5 bases between the two germline ends. The CDR3 consists of 13 residues. The CDR3 DNA reads TGTGCCAGCAGCGCATCTAGCACAGATACGCAGTATTTT. This translates into CASSASSTDTQYF. The whole variable domain, remainder taken from reference TRBV9 and TRBJ2-3, is DSGVTQTPKHLITATGQRVTLRCSPRSGDLSVYWYQQSLDQGLQFLIQYYNGEERAKGNILERFSAQQFPDLHSELNLSSLELGDSALYFCASSASSTDTQYFGPGTRLTVL.

The chain recombines TRBV13 with TRBJ2-1, with no clear D. Trimming shortened V by 0 bases and J by 2 bases, and 11 bases separated the two germline ends. Per the germline V gene, CDR1 is PRHDT and CDR2 is FYEKMQ (reference sequence). The CDR3 spans 16 residues. CDR3 DNA sequence: TGTGCCAGCAGCTTAGGGCTCCTGGTTACCTACAATGAGCAGTTCTTC. Its protein product is CASSLGLLVTYNEQFF.

The chain employs TRBV30 and TRBJ1-1; the D gene is possibly TRBD1 (6 bases). The CDR3 length is 14 residues. CDR1 and CDR2 (germline): GTSNPN, SVGIG (reference sequence). The V gene lost 3 bases and the J gene lost 0 bases, with 11 bases spanning the gap. CDR3 nucleotide sequence: TGTGCCTGGAGCAGGGGCGTGATGAACACTGAAGCTTTCTTT. It translates to CAWSRGVMNTEAFF. The full variable domain, its missing parts supplied by reference TRBV30 and TRBJ1-1, is SQTIHQWPATLVQPVGSPLSLECTVEGTSNPNLYWYRQAAGRGLQLLFYSVGIGQISSEVPQNLSASRPQDRQFILSSKKLLLSDSGFYLCAWSRGVMNTEAFFGQGTRLTVV.

This clone showed up just a few times. The genes are TRBV9 and TRBJ2-2; D gene unclear. This CDR3 region has 15 residues. The V and J ends lost 3 bases and 6 bases respectively, with 15 bases between them. The germline V gene has CDR1 SGDLS and CDR2 YYNGEE. Here the CDR3 reads CASSAGEGLPGELFF. The CDR3 region has the DNA TGTGCCAGCAGCGCTGGGGAAGGGTTACCCGGGGAGCTGTTTTTT.

This rearrangement joins TRBV5-6 to TRBJ2-1; tentatively, D is TRBD1 (6 bases). The length of the CDR3 is 11 residues. V was shortened by 4 bases and J by 9 bases, with 8 bases between the two germline ends. Germline values: CDR1 SGHDT, CDR2 YYEEEE. The CDR3 nucleotides are TGTGCCAGCAGCGGCAGGGGTGAGCAGTTCTTC. Translated: CASSGRGEQFF.

The table lists this clone with a few counts. The chain joins TRBV11-2 to TRBJ2-7; TRBD2 is a possible D gene (5 bases). V lost 4 bases and J 4 bases, leaving 11 bases between the germline ends. The CDR3 totals 13 residues. CDR1 is SGHAT and CDR2 is FQNNGV in the germline V gene. The CDR3 DNA reads TGTGCCAGCAGCTCCATTCGGGGTTACGAGCAGTACTTC. Translating gives CASSSIRGYEQYF.